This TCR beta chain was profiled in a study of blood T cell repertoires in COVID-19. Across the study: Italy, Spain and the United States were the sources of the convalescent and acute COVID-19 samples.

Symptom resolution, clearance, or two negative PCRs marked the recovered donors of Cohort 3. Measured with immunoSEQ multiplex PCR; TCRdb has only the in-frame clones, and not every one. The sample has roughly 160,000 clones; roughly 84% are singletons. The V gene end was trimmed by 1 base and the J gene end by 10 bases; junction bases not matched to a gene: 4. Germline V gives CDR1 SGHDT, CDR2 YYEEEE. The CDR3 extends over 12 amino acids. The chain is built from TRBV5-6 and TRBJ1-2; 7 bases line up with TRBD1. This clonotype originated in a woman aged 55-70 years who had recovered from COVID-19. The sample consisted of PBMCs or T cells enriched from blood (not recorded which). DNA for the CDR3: TGTGCCAGCAGCTTGCGACAGGGCGACTACACCTTC. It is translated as CASSLRQGDYTF. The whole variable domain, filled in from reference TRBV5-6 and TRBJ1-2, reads DAGVTQSPTHLIKTRGQQVTLRCSPKSGHDTVSWYQQALGQGPQFIFQYYEEEERQRGNFPDRFSGHQFPNYSSELNVNALLLGDSALYLCASSLRQGDYTFGSGTRLTVV.